This T cell receptor beta chain was identified during a study of cytomegalovirus exposure and HLA in healthy donors. With 60 Vbeta and 13 Jbeta primers, the PCR was carried out. The table came from immunoSEQ multiplex PCR; TCRdb's copy has only in-frame clones and leaves some out. The sample includes 85,000 to 100,000 clones, nearly 80% of them seen just once. V gave up 7 bases and J gave up 4 bases, with 8 bases separating them. CDR1 is SQVTM, CDR2 ANQGSEA, per germline. The CDR3 runs 11 residues. The source of this sequence is a woman in her thirties or forties in good health and CMV-seronegative. The rearrangement uses TRBV29-1 and TRBJ2-1; D remains unclear. Specimen: PBMCs. The CDR3 nucleotides are TGCAGCGCCGACACGTACAATGAGCAGTTCTTC. It encodes CSADTYNEQFF.